A selection of T cell receptor beta chains follows, all from one sample in a study of shared clonotypes between healthy human individuals. Only in-frame clones appear in the TCRdb table, and some are missing; sequencing was by immunoSEQ multiplex PCR. The sample lists 1.5 million to 2.5 million clones; about 95% were seen once. The sample taken for sequencing was naive CD8+ T cells sorted from blood. These receptors were collected from a man aged 18-30 years in good health. CDR3s include the opening cysteine and the closing phenylalanine or tryptophan. The D gene is left open where the match is weak. For some rows the clone size is stated as once, few or many, or as a class when expanded; others skip it.

size: -; V: TRBV6-1; J: TRBJ2-5; D: -; CDR3: CASSYMETQYF; DNA: TGTGCCAGCAGTTACATGGAGACCCAGTACTTC
size: -; V: TRBV10-1; J: TRBJ1-1; D: TRBD1; CDR3: CASSDPGQGDTEAFF; DNA: TGCGCCAGCAGTGATCCGGGACAGGGGGACACTGAAGCTTTCTTT
size: -; V: TRBV6-5; J: TRBJ2-5; D: TRBD1; CDR3: CASSYSIQGARETQYF; DNA: TGTGCCAGCAGTTACTCGATACAGGGGGCGCGAGAGACCCAGTACTTC
size: -; V: TRBV9; J: TRBJ1-1; D: -; CDR3: CASSRGNTEAFF; DNA: TGTGCCAGCAGCCGAGGGAACACTGAAGCTTTCTTT
size: -; V: TRBV27; J: TRBJ2-7; D: -; CDR3: CASSPQEAGNHEQYF; DNA: TGTGCCAGCAGTCCTCAGGAGGCAGGGAATCACGAGCAGTACTTC
size: -; V: TRBV27; J: TRBJ1-5; D: -; CDR3: CASKLGHSNQPQHF; DNA: TGTGCCAGCAAACTAGGCCATAGCAATCAGCCCCAGCATTTT
size: -; V: TRBV27; J: TRBJ1-2; D: TRBD1; CDR3: CASSLSPKTGDYGYTF; DNA: TGTGCCAGCAGTTTATCGCCCAAGACAGGGGACTATGGCTACACCTTC
size: -; V: TRBV28; J: TRBJ2-7; D: -; CDR3: CASSSIADGRNYEQYF; DNA: TGTGCCAGCAGTTCCATAGCCGACGGACGAAATTACGAGCAGTACTTC
size: -; V: TRBV5-1; J: TRBJ2-7; D: TRBD1; CDR3: CASSGMRPGTGSLEQYF; DNA: TGCGCCAGCAGCGGAATGAGGCCCGGGACAGGGTCGCTCGAGCAGTACTTC
size: -; V: TRBV30; J: TRBJ2-5; D: TRBD1; CDR3: CAWDRDRLSQETQYF; DNA: TGTGCCTGGGATCGGGACAGGCTTTCTCAAGAGACCCAGTACTTC
size: -; V: TRBV6-1; J: TRBJ2-1; D: TRBD2; CDR3: CASSEVAGSYNEQFF; DNA: TGTGCCAGCAGTGAAGTAGCGGGGTCCTACAATGAGCAGTTCTTC
size: once; V: TRBV11-2; J: TRBJ2-7; D: TRBD1; CDR3: CASSFLGTGSNEQYF; DNA: TGTGCCAGCAGCTTTCTTGGGACAGGGTCCAACGAGCAGTACTTC
size: -; V: TRBV6-6; J: TRBJ2-7; D: TRBD2; CDR3: CASSELAGGNEQYF; DNA: TGTGCCAGCAGCGAACTAGCGGGAGGTAACGAGCAGTACTTC
size: -; V: TRBV14; J: TRBJ1-1; D: -; CDR3: CASSQRDGTEAFF; DNA: TGTGCCAGCAGCCAACGCGACGGCACTGAAGCTTTCTTT
size: -; V: TRBV5-4; J: TRBJ2-7; D: TRBD1; CDR3: CASSFGTGTEQYF; DNA: TGTGCCAGCAGCTTCGGGACAGGGACCGAGCAGTACTTC
size: -; V: TRBV13; J: TRBJ2-7; D: TRBD1; CDR3: CASSGQGALEEQYF; DNA: TGTGCCAGCAGCGGACAGGGGGCTTTGGAAGAGCAGTACTTC
size: -; V: TRBV5-6; J: TRBJ2-7; D: -; CDR3: CASSYGSIYEQYF; DNA: TGTGCCAGCAGCTATGGGTCCATCTACGAGCAGTACTTC
size: -; V: TRBV18; J: TRBJ2-1; D: -; CDR3: CASSPLVVGYNEQFF; DNA: TGTGCCAGCTCACCTTTGGTCGTGGGTTACAATGAGCAGTTCTTC
size: -; V: TRBV6-5; J: TRBJ2-7; D: TRBD1; CDR3: CASSFQGAVNEQYF; DNA: TGTGCCAGCAGCTTCCAGGGGGCAGTCAACGAGCAGTACTTC
size: few; V: TRBV27; J: TRBJ1-5; D: TRBD1; CDR3: CASSASGTGYNQPQHF; DNA: TGTGCCAGCAGCGCCTCCGGGACAGGGTACAATCAGCCCCAGCATTTT
size: -; V: TRBV5-6; J: TRBJ2-3; D: -; CDR3: CASSLQGGGGTDTQYF; DNA: TGTGCCAGCAGCTTGCAAGGGGGAGGGGGCACAGATACGCAGTATTTT
size: -; V: TRBV27; J: TRBJ2-7; D: -; CDR3: CASSASGPGEQYF; DNA: TGTGCCAGCAGTGCCTCAGGGCCCGGTGAGCAGTACTTC
size: -; V: TRBV4-3; J: TRBJ2-5; D: -; CDR3: CASSLVFGETQYF; DNA: TGCGCCAGCAGCCTGGTTTTTGGAGAGACCCAGTACTTC
size: -; V: TRBV7-9; J: TRBJ2-1; D: TRBD2; CDR3: CASSVGTSGGDEQFF; DNA: TGTGCCAGCAGCGTAGGGACTAGCGGGGGCGATGAGCAGTTCTTC
size: -; V: TRBV7-9; J: TRBJ2-4; D: TRBD1; CDR3: CASSSPGDRGSKNIQYF; DNA: TGTGCCAGCAGCTCCCCTGGGGACAGGGGGTCCAAAAACATTCAGTACTTC
size: -; V: TRBV28; J: TRBJ2-1; D: TRBD2; CDR3: CASRSDSGGARNEQFF; DNA: TGTGCCAGCAGGAGCGATAGCGGGGGGGCCCGCAATGAGCAGTTCTTC
size: -; V: TRBV19; J: TRBJ2-7; D: -; CDR3: CASSMGHAYEQYF; DNA: TGTGCCAGTAGTATGGGCCATGCCTACGAGCAGTACTTC
size: -; V: TRBV7-8; J: TRBJ2-1; D: -; CDR3: CASSLISINEQFF; DNA: TGTGCCAGCAGCTTAATCAGTATCAATGAGCAGTTCTTC